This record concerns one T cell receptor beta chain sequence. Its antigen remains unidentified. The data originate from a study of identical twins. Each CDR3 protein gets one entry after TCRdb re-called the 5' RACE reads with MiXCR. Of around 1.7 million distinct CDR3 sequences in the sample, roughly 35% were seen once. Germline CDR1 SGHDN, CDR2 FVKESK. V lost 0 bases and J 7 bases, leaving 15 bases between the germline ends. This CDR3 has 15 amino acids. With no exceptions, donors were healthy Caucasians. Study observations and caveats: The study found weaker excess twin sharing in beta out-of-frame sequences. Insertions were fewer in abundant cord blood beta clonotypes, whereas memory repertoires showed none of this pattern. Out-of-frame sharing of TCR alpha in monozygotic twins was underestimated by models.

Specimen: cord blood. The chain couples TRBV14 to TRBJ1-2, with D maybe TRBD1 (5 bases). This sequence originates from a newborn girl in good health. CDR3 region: CASSQDGLPRVGYTF. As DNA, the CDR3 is TGTGCCAGCAGCCAAGATGGCCTCCCCAGGGTTGGCTACACCTTC.